This TCR beta chain was captured in a study of blood T cell repertoires in COVID-19. Whole-study context: The United States, Italy and Spain supplied acute and convalescent COVID-19 samples. The cDNA or gDNA used as material had been derived from T cells, B-cell-depleted T cells, or PBMCs.

As originally analysed: Reference gene primers were amplified, and this amplification served to estimate nucleated cell counts. Profiling relied on immunoSEQ multiplex PCR, and the TCRdb table lists in-frame clones only, not all of them. That table is the source of V, J and clone size, and D and trimming were worked out from the DNA. The sample has around 70,000 clones; over 75% are singletons. Germline CDR1 and CDR2: LNHDA and SQIVND (reference sequence). CDR3 size: 18 residues. The TCR comes from a woman older than 75 with active or convalescent COVID-19. V usage is TRBV19 and J usage is TRBJ2-7; TRBD1 aligns across 10 bases. The sequenced sample was peripheral blood. Here the CDR3 DNA reads TGTGCTACCAGTATCAGGGCGGCTACGACAGGGGGCGTCTACGAGCAGTACTTC. The encoded protein is CATSIRAATTGGVYEQYF.